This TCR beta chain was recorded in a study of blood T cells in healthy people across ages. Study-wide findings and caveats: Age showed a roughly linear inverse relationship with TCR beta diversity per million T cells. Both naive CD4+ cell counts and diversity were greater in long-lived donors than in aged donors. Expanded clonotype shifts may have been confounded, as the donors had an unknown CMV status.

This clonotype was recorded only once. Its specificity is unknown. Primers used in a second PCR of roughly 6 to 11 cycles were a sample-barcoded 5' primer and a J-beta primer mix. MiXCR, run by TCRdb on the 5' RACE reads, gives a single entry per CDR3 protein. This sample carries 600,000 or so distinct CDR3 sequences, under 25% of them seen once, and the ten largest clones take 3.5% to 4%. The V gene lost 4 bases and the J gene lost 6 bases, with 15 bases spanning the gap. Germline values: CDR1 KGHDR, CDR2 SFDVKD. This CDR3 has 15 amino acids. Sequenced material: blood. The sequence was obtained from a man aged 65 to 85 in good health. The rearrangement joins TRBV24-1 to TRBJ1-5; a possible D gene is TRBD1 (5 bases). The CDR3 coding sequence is TGTGCCACCAGTGACCCGGACAAGGTCGGTCAGCCCCAGCATTTT. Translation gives CATSDPDKVGQPQHF.